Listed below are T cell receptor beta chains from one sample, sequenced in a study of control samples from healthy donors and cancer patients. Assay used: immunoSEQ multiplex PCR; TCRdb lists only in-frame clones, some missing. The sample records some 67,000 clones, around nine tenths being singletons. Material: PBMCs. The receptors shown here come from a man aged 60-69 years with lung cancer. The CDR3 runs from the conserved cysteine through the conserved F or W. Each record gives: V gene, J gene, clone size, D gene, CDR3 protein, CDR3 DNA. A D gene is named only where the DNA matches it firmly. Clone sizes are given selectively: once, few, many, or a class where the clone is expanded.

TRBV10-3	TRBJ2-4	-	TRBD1	CAISESGTVLAKNIQYF	TGTGCCATCAGTGAGTCCGGGACAGTCTTAGCCAAAAACATTCAGTACTTC
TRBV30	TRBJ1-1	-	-	CAWSLLISEAFF	TGTGCCTGGAGCCTTTTGATTTCTGAAGCTTTCTTT
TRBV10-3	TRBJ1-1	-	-	CAISVDDREAFF	TGTGCCATCAGTGTGGATGACAGGGAAGCTTTCTTT
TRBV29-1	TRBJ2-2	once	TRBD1	CSVAEDRKTAGELFF	TGCAGCGTTGCGGAGGACAGGAAAACCGCCGGGGAGCTGTTTTTT
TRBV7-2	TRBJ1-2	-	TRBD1	CASRPPGTGRYWGYTF	TGTGCCAGCAGACCCCCCGGGACAGGGAGATACTGGGGCTACACCTTC
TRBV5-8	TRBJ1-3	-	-	CASSPAGSGNTIYF	TGTGCCAGCAGCCCCGCAGGGTCTGGAAACACCATATATTTT
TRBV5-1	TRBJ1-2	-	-	CASSLVGAGGYTF	TGCGCCAGCAGCTTGGTAGGGGCGGGTGGCTACACCTTC
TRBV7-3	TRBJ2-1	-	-	CASSLSAANNEQFF	TGTGCCAGCAGCTTAAGTGCGGCGAACAATGAGCAGTTCTTC
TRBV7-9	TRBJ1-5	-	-	CASSFGESSNQPQHF	TGTGCCAGCAGCTTTGGTGAGAGTAGCAATCAGCCCCAGCATTTT
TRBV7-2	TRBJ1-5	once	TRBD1	CASSLYPDRDNQPQHF	TGTGCCAGCAGCTTATATCCCGACAGGGACAATCAGCCCCAGCATTTT
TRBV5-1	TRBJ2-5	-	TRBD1	CASSFLGGQGIQETQYF	TGCGCCAGCAGCTTCCTTGGGGGACAGGGGATCCAAGAGACCCAGTACTTC
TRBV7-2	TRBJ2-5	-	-	CASSYQVSGEETQYF	TGTGCCAGCAGCTATCAAGTTTCAGGGGAAGAGACCCAGTACTTC
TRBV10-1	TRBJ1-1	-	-	CASSDHRATEAFF	TGCGCCAGCAGTGACCACAGGGCCACTGAAGCTTTCTTT
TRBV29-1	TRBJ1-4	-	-	CSVGGASREKLFF	TGCAGCGTTGGGGGAGCCAGCAGGGAAAAACTGTTTTTT
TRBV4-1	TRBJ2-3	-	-	CASGLPAKTDTQYF	TGCGCCAGTGGACTCCCAGCCAAGACAGATACGCAGTATTTT
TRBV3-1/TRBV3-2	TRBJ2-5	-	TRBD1	CASSQGTGSGVETQYF	TGTGCCAGCAGCCAAGGGACAGGGTCGGGAGTGGAGACCCAGTACTTC
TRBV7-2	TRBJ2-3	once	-	CASSLVWGGTDTQYF	TGTGCCAGCAGCTTAGTGTGGGGGGGCACAGATACGCAGTATTTT
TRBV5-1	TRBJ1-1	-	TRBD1	CASSLALGTVGTEAFF	TGCGCCAGCAGCTTGGCCCTAGGGACAGTTGGCACTGAAGCTTTCTTT
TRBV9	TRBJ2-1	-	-	CASSVQGEGDEQFF	TGTGCCAGCAGCGTACAAGGCGAAGGAGATGAGCAGTTCTTC
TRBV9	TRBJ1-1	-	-	CASSADSSEAFF	TGTGCCAGCAGCGCGGACAGTTCTGAAGCTTTCTTT
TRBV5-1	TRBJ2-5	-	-	CASSMGLYQETQYF	TGCGCCAGCAGTATGGGGTTGTACCAAGAGACCCAGTACTTC
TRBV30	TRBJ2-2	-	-	CAWMALSNTGELFF	TGTGCCTGGATGGCACTTTCGAACACCGGGGAGCTGTTTTTT
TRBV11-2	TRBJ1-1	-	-	CASSLTGWDTEAFF	TGTGCCAGCAGCTTAACAGGGTGGGACACTGAAGCTTTCTTT
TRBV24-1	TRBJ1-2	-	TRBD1	CATSGSGQGLFGYTF	TGTGCCACCAGTGGTTCGGGACAGGGATTGTTCGGCTACACCTTC
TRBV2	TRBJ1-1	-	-	CASSDLTEAFF	TGTGCCAGCAGTGATTTGACTGAAGCTTTCTTT
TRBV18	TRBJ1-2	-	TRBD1	CASSANRGSVYGYTF	TGTGCCAGCTCAGCGAACAGGGGCTCGGTCTATGGCTACACCTTC
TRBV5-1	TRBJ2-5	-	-	CASSLGGSQETQYF	TGCGCCAGCAGCTTGGGAGGCAGTCAAGAGACCCAGTACTTC
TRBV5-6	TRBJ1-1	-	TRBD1	CASSWGQSGTEAFF	TGTGCCAGCAGCTGGGGACAGAGCGGCACTGAAGCTTTCTTT
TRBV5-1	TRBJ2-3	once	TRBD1	CASRGGQVSTDTQYF	TGCGCCAGCAGGGGGGGACAGGTCAGCACAGATACGCAGTATTTT
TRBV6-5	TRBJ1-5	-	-	CASSPGNNQPQHF	TGTGCCAGCAGTCCAGGGAACAATCAGCCCCAGCATTTT
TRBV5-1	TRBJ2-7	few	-	CASSFTGTSYEQYF	TGCGCCAGCAGCTTTACAGGGACCTCCTACGAGCAGTACTTC
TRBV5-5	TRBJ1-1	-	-	CASSEEQTGNTEAFF	TGTGCCAGCAGCGAAGAACAAACAGGGAACACTGAAGCTTTCTTT
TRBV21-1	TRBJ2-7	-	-	CASSKASRHTLHEQYF	TGTGCCAGCAGCAAAGCGTCCAGGCATACCCTTCACGAGCAGTACTTC
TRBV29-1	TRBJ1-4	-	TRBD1	CSVGQGGWSNEKLFF	TGCAGCGTTGGACAGGGCGGTTGGTCTAATGAAAAACTGTTTTTT
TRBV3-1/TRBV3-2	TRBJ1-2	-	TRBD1	CASRNVRTGVDGYTF	TGTGCCAGCAGAAACGTGCGGACAGGGGTGGATGGCTACACCTTC
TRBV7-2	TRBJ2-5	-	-	CASSLARTAEAQYF	TGTGCCAGCAGCTTAGCGAGGACAGCAGAGGCCCAGTACTTC
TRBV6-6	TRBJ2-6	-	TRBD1	CASSKQGSGANVLTF	TGTGCCAGCAGTAAACAGGGGTCTGGGGCCAACGTCCTGACTTTC
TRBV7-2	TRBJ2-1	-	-	CASSRVGATYNEQFF	TGTGCCAGCAGCCGTGTCGGGGCAACCTACAATGAGCAGTTCTTC
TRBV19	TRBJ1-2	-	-	CASRKQGEGPNYGYTF	TGTGCCAGTAGAAAACAGGGAGAGGGGCCGAACTATGGCTACACCTTC
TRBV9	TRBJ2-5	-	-	CASSVGAIDFQETQYF	TGTGCCAGCAGCGTGGGAGCCATTGACTTCCAAGAGACCCAGTACTTC
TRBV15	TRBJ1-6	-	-	CATSRFSDGDSPLHF	TGTGCCACCAGCAGATTTTCGGACGGGGATTCACCCCTCCACTTT
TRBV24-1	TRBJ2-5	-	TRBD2	CATSDQTSGVQETQYF	TGTGCCACCAGTGATCAGACTAGCGGGGTTCAAGAGACCCAGTACTTC
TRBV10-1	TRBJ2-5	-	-	CASSVGSGSQETQYF	TGCGCCAGCAGTGTCGGTAGCGGAAGCCAAGAGACCCAGTACTTC
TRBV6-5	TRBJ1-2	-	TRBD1	CASNRGYGYTF	TGTGCCAGCAACAGGGGTTATGGCTACACCTTC
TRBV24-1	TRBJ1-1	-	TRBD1	CATSKANERGGCTEAFF	TGTGCCACCTCTAAGGCGAATGAGAGAGGGGGCTGCACTGAAGCTTTCTTT
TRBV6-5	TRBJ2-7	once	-	CASSYSDSYEQYF	TGTGCCAGCAGTTACTCTGACAGCTACGAGCAGTACTTC
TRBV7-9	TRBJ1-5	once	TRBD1	CASSLQGSNQPQHF	TGTGCCAGCAGCCTACAGGGGAGCAATCAGCCCCAGCATTTT
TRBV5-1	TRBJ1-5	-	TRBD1	CASSLGDRASNQPQHF	TGCGCCAGCAGCTTGGGGGACAGGGCAAGCAATCAGCCCCAGCATTTT
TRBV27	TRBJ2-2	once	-	CASSFIGGTGELFF	TGTGCCAGCAGTTTTATAGGGGGCACCGGGGAGCTGTTTTTT
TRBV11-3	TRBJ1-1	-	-	CASSLGAGKAFF	TGTGCCAGCAGCTTAGGGGCAGGGAAAGCTTTCTTT
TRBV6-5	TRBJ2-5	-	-	CASRTETGETQYF	TGTGCCAGCAGGACAGAAACGGGGGAGACCCAGTACTTC
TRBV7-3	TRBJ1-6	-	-	CASSLESSYNSPLHF	TGTGCCAGCAGCTTAGAGAGCTCCTATAATTCACCCCTCCACTTT
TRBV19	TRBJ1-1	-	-	CASSIAPRVEAFF	TGTGCCAGTAGTATAGCCCCGCGGGTTGAAGCTTTCTTT
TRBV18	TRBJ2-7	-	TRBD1	CASSPPVGQEHYEQYF	TGTGCCAGCTCACCACCGGTAGGACAGGAGCACTACGAGCAGTACTTC
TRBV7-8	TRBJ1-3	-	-	CASSSQGYTIYF	TGTGCCAGCAGCTCACAGGGTTACACCATATATTTT
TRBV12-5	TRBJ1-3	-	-	CASGLGQVTLSGNTIYF	TGTGCTAGTGGTTTGGGACAGGTTACACTCTCTGGAAACACCATATATTTT
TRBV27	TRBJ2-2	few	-	CASSLSPANTGELFF	TGTGCCAGCAGTTTATCACCGGCGAACACCGGGGAGCTGTTTTTT
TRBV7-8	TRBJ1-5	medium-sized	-	CASSLDGAGTPQHF	TGTGCCAGCAGTTTAGACGGAGCAGGAACGCCCCAGCATTTT
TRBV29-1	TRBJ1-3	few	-	CSVEGESGNTIYF	TGCAGCGTTGAAGGGGAATCCGGAAACACCATATATTTT
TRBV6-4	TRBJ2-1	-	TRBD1	CASSDGTGSGYNEQFF	TGTGCCAGCAGTGACGGGACAGGGTCGGGTTACAATGAGCAGTTCTTC